Below are 29 T cell receptor beta chains sequenced from a single sample in a study of control samples from healthy donors and cancer patients. TCRdb's table, derived via immunoSEQ multiplex PCR, lists solely in-frame clones and lacks some. Among 110,000 to 150,000 clones listed, 90% to 95% were seen once. Sequencing used PBMCs. The source is a man aged 55 to 70 with colorectal cancer.

The chain is built from TRBV5-4 and TRBJ2-5; TRBD2 aligns across 16 bases. The CDR3 extends over 15 amino acids. Per the germline V gene, CDR1 is SGHNT and CDR2 is YYREEE (reference sequence). With V trimmed by 5 bases and J by 5 bases, 3 bases remained unmatched. In nucleotides, the CDR3 is TGTGCCAGCAGACAGGGACTAGCGGGGGGGGAGACCCAGTACTTC. Its translation is CASRQGLAGGETQYF. The full variable domain, completed using reference TRBV5-4 and TRBJ2-5, is ETGVTQSPTHLIKTRGQQVTLRCSSQSGHNTVSWYQQALGQGPQFIFQYYREEENGRGNFPPRFSGLQFPNYSSELNVNALELDDSALYLCASRQGLAGGETQYFGPGTRLLVL.

This sequence joins TRBV6-4 and TRBJ1-1, with 8 bases lining up with TRBD1. Germline CDR1 MRHNA, CDR2 SNTAGT. This CDR3 is 14 amino acids long. V trimming: 4 bases; J trimming: 4 bases; junction bases outside the gene matches: 5. The CDR3 region is CASSAGQEGTEAFF. DNA of the CDR3: TGTGCCAGCAGTGCGGGACAGGAGGGCACTGAAGCTTTCTTT.

The rearrangement links TRBV3-1 (or the pseudogene TRBV3-2) to TRBJ1-4, with D perhaps TRBD1 (5 bases). The germline V gene has CDR1 LGHDT and CDR2 YNNKEL (reference sequence). The CDR3 spans 16 residues. V was cut by 0 bases and J by 7 bases, with 15 bases left in between. Written as DNA, the CDR3 is TGTGCCAGCAGCCAAGATCACATGGGACCGAGTGAAAAACTGTTTTTT. This encodes CASSQDHMGPSEKLFF.

This clone was seen once. The chain recombines TRBV6-5 with TRBJ2-3; possibly TRBD1 for D (5 bases). There are 14 residues in the CDR3. Trimming removed 5 bases from V and 2 bases from J, with 11 bases in between. The germline V gene encodes CDR1 MNHEY and CDR2 SVGAGI. In DNA form, the CDR3 reads TGTGCCAGCAGTAAGACAGTTCCCACAGATACGCAGTATTTT. Encoded protein: CASSKTVPTDTQYF.

This chain uses TRBV7-2 with TRBJ2-7; D gene unclear. The CDR3 has 15 residues. Germline lookup yields CDR1 SGHTA and CDR2 FQGNSA. Deletions cut 5 bases from V and 3 bases from J, with 17 bases between. The chain's CDR3 is CASSPSRTTLYEQYF. DNA for the CDR3: TGTGCCAGCAGCCCCTCTCGGACGACTCTCTACGAGCAGTACTTC.

The chain links TRBV4-1 to TRBJ1-1; a weak D match, TRBD1 (5 bases). Trimming stripped 6 bases from V and 4 bases from J, with 12 bases between. From germline, CDR1 is MGHRA and CDR2 YSYEKL. The CDR3 runs to 13 residues. The DNA of the CDR3 is TGCGCCAGCAGGGGGCAAAGGGTCACTGAAGCTTTCTTT. Residues: CASRGQRVTEAFF.

The chain joins TRBV5-1 to TRBJ2-1, with D maybe TRBD1 (5 bases). This CDR3 comprises 14 residues. In germline, CDR1 is SGHRS, CDR2 YFSETQ. With 0 bases removed from V and 5 bases from J, the gap between germline ends came to 9 bases. The CDR3 DNA follows: TGCGCCAGCAGCTTGGGACAGACAGACAATGAGCAGTTCTTC. This encodes CASSLGQTDNEQFF. Complete variable domain (other parts from reference TRBV5-1 and TRBJ2-1): KAGVTQTPRYLIKTRGQQVTLSCSPISGHRSVSWYQQTPGQGLQFLFEYFSETQRNKGNFPGRFSGRQFSNSRSEMNVSTLELGDSALYLCASSLGQTDNEQFFGPGTRLTVL.

This clone was counted once. This chain uses TRBV13 with TRBJ2-7; the D gene is possibly TRBD2 (6 bases). The CDR3 is 14 residues long. The V and J ends lost 4 bases and 5 bases respectively, with 15 bases between them. Per the germline V gene, CDR1 is PRHDT and CDR2 is FYEKMQ (reference sequence). The CDR3: CASSSRKGGNEQYF. The CDR3 DNA reads as TGTGCCAGCAGCTCTCGAAAAGGCGGGAACGAGCAGTACTTC.

This chain uses TRBV7-8 with TRBJ1-1; D is unresolved. The CDR3 runs 13 residues. Germline CDR1 and CDR2: SGHVS and FQNEAQ. The V end was cut by 2 bases, the J end by 0 bases, with 4 bases between. For the CDR3, the DNA is TGTGCCAGCAGCTTACGGCTGAACACTGAAGCTTTCTTT. It codes for CASSLRLNTEAFF.

The chain has TRBV5-1 and TRBJ1-6; a possible D gene is TRBD1 (5 bases). V dropped 0 bases and J dropped 7 bases, with 11 bases sitting between them. From germline, CDR1 is SGHRS and CDR2 YFSETQ. This CDR3 contains 15 residues. CDR3 amino acids: CASSLADRLNSPLHF. DNA for the CDR3: TGCGCCAGCAGCTTGGCCGACAGATTAAATTCACCCCTCCACTTT.

The chain is built from TRBV19 and TRBJ2-3, with D possibly called TRBD1 or TRBD2 (6 bases each). Looked up from germline, CDR1 is LNHDA and CDR2 is SQIVND (reference sequence). CDR3 size: 14 residues. The V end lost 6 bases, the J end lost 5 bases, and 15 bases lay between the germline ends. This chain's CDR3 is CASSEWGAEDTQYF. The CDR3 coding sequence is TGTGCCAGTAGCGAATGGGGGGCCGAAGATACGCAGTATTTT.

The chain employs TRBV3-1 (or the pseudogene TRBV3-2) and TRBJ2-7; 7 positions match TRBD1. The CDR3 runs to 15 residues. Losses at the gene ends were 1 base for V and 1 base for J; bases not matched to a gene: 4. Germline values: CDR1 LGHDT, CDR2 YNNKEL (reference sequence). The CDR3 here is CASSQGGQESYEQYF. CDR3 bases: TGTGCCAGCAGCCAAGGAGGACAGGAGTCCTACGAGCAGTACTTC.

In nucleotides, the CDR3 is TGCGCCAGCAGCTTGGGCCTGACGGGTCCGGAAGGCTACACCTTC. Translated: CASSLGLTGPEGYTF. The gene calls are TRBV5-1 and TRBJ1-2; no firm D call. Germline CDR1 is SGHRS and CDR2 is YFSETQ. The CDR3 runs 15 residues. V was cut by 0 bases and J by 8 bases, with 17 bases left in between.

The J gene is TRBJ2-1, the V gene TRBV10-1; TRBD2 matches 14 bases. Unmatched junction bases numbered 1, after V lost 3 bases and J lost 6 bases. The CDR3 spans 15 residues. The V gene's germline CDR1 is WNHNN and CDR2 SYGVQD (reference sequence). The CDR3 loop is CASSDGLAGGNEQFF. In nucleotides, the CDR3 is TGCGCCAGCAGTGACGGACTAGCGGGGGGCAATGAGCAGTTCTTC.

The chain employs TRBV27 and TRBJ2-1; TRBD1 matches at 10 bases. V was pared by 5 bases and J by 5 bases, with 15 bases of the junction left unmatched. From germline, CDR1 is MNHEY and CDR2 SMNVEV (reference sequence). CDR3 size: 18 residues. CDR3 amino acids: CASSPKTGGGFFHNEQFF. CDR3 coding DNA: TGTGCCAGCAGTCCAAAGACAGGGGGCGGTTTTTTTCACAATGAGCAGTTCTTC.

The chain employs TRBV6-5 and TRBJ1-1, with D possibly matching TRBD1 (5 bases). There are 14 residues in the CDR3. Germline V gene sequence: CDR1 MNHEY, CDR2 SVGAGI. The ends were cut back, 4 bases at V and 0 bases at J, with 9 bases in the middle. Here the CDR3 reads CASSLGAVNTEAFF. DNA of the CDR3: TGTGCCAGCAGTTTAGGGGCGGTGAACACTGAAGCTTTCTTT.

In this sample, this clone turned up once. The chain links TRBV18 to TRBJ2-2; possible D gene TRBD1, 5 bases. Trimming removed 3 bases from V and 5 bases from J, with 13 bases in between. This CDR3 contains 15 residues. CDR1 KGHSH and CDR2 LQKENI come from the germline V gene. In nucleotides, the CDR3 is TGTGCCAGCTCACCCCCGCAGGGCGGAACCGGGGAGCTGTTTTTT. Translation: CASSPPQGGTGELFF. The full variable domain, in which reference TRBV18 and TRBJ2-2 provide the parts outside the CDR3, is NAGVMQNPRHLVRRRGQEARLRCSPMKGHSHVYWYRQLPEEGLKFMVYLQKENIIDESGMPKERFSAEFPKEGPSILRIQQVVRGDSAAYFCASSPPQGGTGELFFGEGSRLTVL.

The rearrangement links TRBV4-2 to TRBJ1-4; D is perhaps TRBD1 (5 bases). The germline CDR1 and CDR2 sequences are LGHNA and YNFKEQ. CDR3 length: 15 residues. Trimming took 3 bases from V and 2 from J, leaving 10 bases between them. The CDR3 DNA follows: TGTGCCAGCAGCCAGCCCGGGACTACTAATGAAAAACTGTTTTTT. It yields the protein CASSQPGTTNEKLFF.

This chain uses TRBV10-3 with TRBJ1-2; 7 nucleotides agree with TRBD1. Germline-derived CDR1 and CDR2 are ENHRY and SYGVKD. CDR3 length: 13 residues. V was clipped by 2 bases and J by 6 bases; unmatched bases: 3. The CDR3 region has the DNA TGTGCCATCAGTGAGAAGGGGGCGAATGGCTACACCTTC. Its translation: CAISEKGANGYTF.

The rearrangement links TRBV11-3 to TRBJ2-1, with 10 bases matching TRBD2. The germline V gene encodes CDR1 SGHNT and CDR2 YENEEA. The ends lost 1 base at V and 6 bases at J; junction bases unmatched: 9. The CDR3 is made up of 17 amino acids. The CDR3 DNA reads TGTGCCAGCAGCTTAGGGGTAGCGGGGGGCAGAGGCAATGAGCAGTTCTTC. It translates to CASSLGVAGGRGNEQFF.

This clone has only a few counts. The chain employs TRBV6-5 and TRBJ1-1, with 7 bases fitting TRBD1. CDR3 size: 14 residues. Germline CDR1 reads MNHEY; CDR2 reads SVGAGI. V lost 8 bases to trimming and J lost 3 bases; unmatched junction nucleotides: 9. CDR3 coding DNA: TGTGCCAGCGGAACAGGGGAGGGGGACACTGAAGCTTTCTTT. Translated: CASGTGEGDTEAFF.

The CDR3 region is CASKRGDSYEQYF. The CDR3 bases are TGTGCCAGCAAGCGCGGGGACAGCTACGAGCAGTACTTC. V is TRBV6-5 and J is TRBJ2-7; possible D gene TRBD1, 7 bases. V was trimmed by 7 bases and J by 3 bases, leaving 13 bases between them. Germline V gene data show CDR1 as MNHEY and CDR2 as SVGAGI. This CDR3 comprises 13 residues.

This chain connects TRBV6-5 to TRBJ1-6; tentative D call: TRBD1 (6 bases). Trimming stripped 6 bases from V and 9 bases from J, with 15 bases between. Germline V gene data show CDR1 as MNHEY and CDR2 as SVGAGI. The CDR3 runs to 14 residues. CDR3 residues: CASSPRGVGSPLHF. In DNA form, the CDR3 reads TGTGCCAGCAGCCCCAGGGGAGTGGGTTCACCCCTCCACTTT.

This clone was observed a single time. The chain couples TRBV6-2 or TRBV6-3 to TRBJ2-1; D may be TRBD2 (7 bases). Trimming shortened V by 5 bases and J by 2 bases, and 16 bases separated the two germline ends. Germline CDR1 MNHEY, CDR2 SVGEGT. The CDR3 is made up of 16 amino acids. Written as DNA, the CDR3 is TGTGCCAGCAGTCCCAGGTGGGGGGGCGCCTACAATGAGCAGTTCTTC. As protein: CASSPRWGGAYNEQFF.

This clone was found a few times. The genes are TRBV29-1 and TRBJ1-2, with TRBD1 identical over 9 bases. Germline V gene sequence: CDR1 SQVTM, CDR2 ANQGSEA. The CDR3 has 13 residues. V was pared by 4 bases and J by 4 bases, with 4 bases of the junction left unmatched. For the CDR3, the DNA is TGCAGCGTTGGACAGGGGGGCCCCTATGGCTACACCTTC. Translated: CSVGQGGPYGYTF.

The chain is built from TRBV4-1 and TRBJ1-1; D may be TRBD1 (6 bases). Germline-derived CDR1 and CDR2 are MGHRA and YSYEKL. This CDR3 spans 16 amino acids. Trimming stripped 5 bases from V and 5 bases from J, with 21 bases between. CDR3: CASSAHPGQSITEAFF. The CDR3 bases are TGCGCCAGCAGCGCCCATCCGGGACAATCGATAACTGAAGCTTTCTTT.

This chain joins TRBV25-1 and TRBJ2-7, with D unresolved. CDR3 size: 12 residues. In germline, CDR1 is MGHDK, CDR2 SYGVNS. The V end was cut by 1 base, the J end by 2 bases, with 3 bases between. The CDR3: CASSELTYEQYF. The CDR3 coding sequence is TGTGCCAGCAGTGAATTAACCTACGAGCAGTACTTC.

The chain combines TRBV6-5 with TRBJ1-5; the match to TRBD1 covers 7 bases. The CDR3 totals 15 residues. Unmatched junction bases numbered 10, after V lost 7 bases and J lost 4 bases. Germline lookup yields CDR1 MNHEY and CDR2 SVGAGI. The CDR3 here is CASNPGTAENQPQHF. CDR3 DNA sequence: TGTGCCAGCAACCCCGGGACAGCCGAGAATCAGCCCCAGCATTTT.

On this clone itself: The sample has other DNA sequences that encode this CDR3 too. The chain is built from TRBV5-6 and TRBJ1-5; D unclear. The CDR3 has 14 amino acids. V was pared by 0 bases and J by 1 base, with 5 bases between. Looked up from germline, CDR1 is SGHDT and CDR2 is YYEEEE. CDR3 nucleotides: TGTGCCAGCAGCTTGGGAAACAGCAATCAGCCCCAGCATTTT. Amino acids: CASSLGNSNQPQHF.